Listed below are T cell receptor beta chains from one sample, sequenced in a study of shared clonotypes between healthy human individuals. TCRdb's table, derived via immunoSEQ multiplex PCR, lists solely in-frame clones and lacks some. The table has approximately 740,000 clones, around 93% seen once; the top ten hold less than 25%. The sequencing sample was made of naive CD8+ T cells sorted from blood. These TCRs come from a man aged 30 to 45 in good health. Each CDR3 is given with its conserved first and last residue. A D gene is named only where the DNA matches it firmly. Only some rows state a clone size, as once, few, many or a class for expanded clones.

abundance,d_gene,v_gene,j_gene,CDR3aa,CDR3nt
-,TRBD1,TRBV5-1,TRBJ1-2,CASSASGGAIFYTF,TGCGCCAGCAGCGCGTCAGGGGGCGCGATCTTCTACACCTTC
-,-,TRBV5-1,TRBJ2-1,CASSQTWQGPYNEQFF,TGCGCCAGCAGCCAAACCTGGCAGGGCCCCTACAATGAGCAGTTCTTC
-,-,TRBV5-4,TRBJ1-5,CASSVSRTTSYSNQPQHF,TGTGCCAGCAGCGTTTCCCGAACCACCTCTTATAGCAATCAGCCCCAGCATTTT
few,TRBD1,TRBV7-2,TRBJ1-2,CASSYEGAYYGYTF,TGTGCCAGCAGCTACGAGGGGGCATACTATGGCTACACCTTC
once,-,TRBV5-4,TRBJ2-3,CASSWTSDTQYF,TGTGCCAGCAGCTGGACATCAGATACGCAGTATTTT
-,-,TRBV23-1,TRBJ2-3,CASSQRVGLSTDTQYF,TGCGCCAGCAGTCAGAGAGTCGGGTTGAGCACAGATACGCAGTATTTT
-,TRBD2,TRBV30,TRBJ2-1,CAWSVASGYNEQFF,TGTGCCTGGAGTGTTGCTAGCGGGTACAATGAGCAGTTCTTC
-,-,TRBV6-6,TRBJ2-1,CASSLGPPANEQFF,TGTGCCAGCAGTTTGGGGCCCCCCGCCAATGAGCAGTTCTTC
-,TRBD1,TRBV28,TRBJ1-4,CASSGQSNEKLFF,TGTGCCAGTTCGGGACAGAGTAATGAAAAACTGTTTTTT
-,TRBD2,TRBV4-1,TRBJ2-7,CASSRGTNYEQYF,TGCGCCAGCAGCCGTGGGACTAACTACGAGCAGTACTTC
-,-,TRBV5-6,TRBJ2-7,CASSLIPDSPYYEQYF,TGTGCCAGCAGCTTGATTCCGGACAGCCCCTACTACGAGCAGTACTTC
-,-,TRBV5-6,TRBJ1-5,CASSLVGGTQHF,TGTGCCAGCAGCTTGGTTGGGGGGACCCAGCATTTT
-,TRBD2,TRBV7-2,TRBJ2-5,CASSSRLAGVGETQYF,TGTGCCAGCAGCTCCCGACTAGCGGGAGTAGGTGAGACCCAGTACTTC
-,-,TRBV28,TRBJ1-5,CASSLRPSNQPQHF,TGTGCCAGCAGTTTGAGACCCAGCAATCAGCCCCAGCATTTT
-,-,TRBV10-1,TRBJ1-1,CASSIEHRRVTEAFF,TGCGCCAGCAGCATTGAGCACAGGAGGGTCACTGAAGCTTTCTTT
-,TRBD2,TRBV19,TRBJ2-2,CASSTGWALGGRANTGELFF,TGTGCCAGTAGTACGGGTTGGGCCCTTGGCGGGAGGGCGAACACCGGGGAGCTGTTTTTT
-,-,TRBV11-2,TRBJ2-7,CASSSFAETYEQYF,TGTGCCAGCAGCTCATTTGCGGAGACCTACGAGCAGTACTTC
-,-,TRBV5-5,TRBJ1-1,CASSPAVLDQEAFF,TGTGCCAGCAGCCCCGCCGTTTTGGACCAAGAAGCTTTCTTT
-,-,TRBV7-9,TRBJ1-2,CASSLGLVHGYTF,TGTGCCAGCAGCTTAGGACTAGTCCATGGCTACACCTTC
-,TRBD1,TRBV10-1,TRBJ2-1,CASKGQGADNEQFF,TGCGCCAGCAAGGGGCAGGGGGCGGATAATGAGCAGTTCTTC
-,-,TRBV7-9,TRBJ1-1,CASSFLGMNTEAFF,TGTGCCAGCAGCTTTCTGGGGATGAACACTGAAGCTTTCTTT
-,TRBD1,TRBV5-4,TRBJ1-2,CASTLWRDRDRSGYTF,TGTGCCAGCACCCTTTGGAGGGACAGGGATCGGAGTGGCTACACCTTC
-,-,TRBV27,TRBJ2-1,CATGWGAGDYNEQFF,TGTGCCACTGGTTGGGGGGCTGGGGATTACAATGAGCAGTTCTTC
-,-,TRBV7-9,TRBJ2-1,CASSLAPDNEQFF,TGTGCCAGCAGCTTAGCGCCGGACAATGAGCAGTTCTTC
-,TRBD2,TRBV5-1,TRBJ2-7,CASRVGGTSGSSSYEQYF,TGCGCCAGCAGGGTTGGGGGGACTAGCGGGAGCTCCTCCTACGAGCAGTACTTC
-,TRBD1,TRBV4-3,TRBJ2-1,CASSQHGTGGRNEQFF,TGCGCCAGCAGCCAACACGGGACAGGGGGCCGGAATGAGCAGTTCTTC
-,-,TRBV14,TRBJ2-5,CASSQDPPGKETQYF,TGTGCCAGCAGCCAAGATCCGCCGGGAAAAGAGACCCAGTACTTC
-,-,TRBV7-9,TRBJ1-2,CASSLGLEYSNYGYTF,TGTGCCAGCAGCTTAGGGTTAGAGTACTCCAACTATGGCTACACCTTC
once,-,TRBV19,TRBJ1-3,CASSPTGFGNTIYF,TGTGCCAGTAGCCCCACGGGGTTCGGAAACACCATATATTTT
-,-,TRBV25-1,TRBJ1-1,CASSIGTRMNTEAFF,TGTGCCAGCAGTATAGGGACTCGGATGAACACTGAAGCTTTCTTT
-,TRBD2,TRBV9,TRBJ2-1,CASSVGGGSSYNEQFF,TGTGCCAGCAGCGTAGGAGGCGGGAGTTCCTACAATGAGCAGTTCTTC
-,-,TRBV30,TRBJ2-7,CAWSVPDRKWFYEQYF,TGTGCCTGGAGTGTACCAGACAGGAAGTGGTTCTACGAGCAGTACTTC
-,-,TRBV5-5,TRBJ1-5,CASSLGEVGPQHF,TGTGCCAGCAGCTTGGGAGAAGTAGGGCCCCAGCATTTT
-,-,TRBV11-3,TRBJ2-3,CASSLGTADTQYF,TGTGCCAGCAGCTTAGGGACCGCAGATACGCAGTATTTT
-,TRBD2,TRBV9,TRBJ2-1,CASSVAGTSGTNEQFF,TGTGCCAGCAGCGTAGCAGGGACTAGCGGGACTAATGAGCAGTTCTTC